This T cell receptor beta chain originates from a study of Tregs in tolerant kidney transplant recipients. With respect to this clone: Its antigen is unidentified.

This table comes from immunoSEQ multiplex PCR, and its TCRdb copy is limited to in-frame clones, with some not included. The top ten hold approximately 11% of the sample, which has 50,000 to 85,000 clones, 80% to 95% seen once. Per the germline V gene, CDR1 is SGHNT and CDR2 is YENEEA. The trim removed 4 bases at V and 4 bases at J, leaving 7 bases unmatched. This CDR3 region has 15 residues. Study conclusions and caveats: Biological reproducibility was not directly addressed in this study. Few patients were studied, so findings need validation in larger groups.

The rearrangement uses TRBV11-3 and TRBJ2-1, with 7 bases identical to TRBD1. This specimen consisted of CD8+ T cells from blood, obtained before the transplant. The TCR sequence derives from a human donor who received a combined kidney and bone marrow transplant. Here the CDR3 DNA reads TGTGCCAGCAGCTCCCGGGACAGACCATACAATGAGCAGTTCTTC. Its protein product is CASSSRDRPYNEQFF. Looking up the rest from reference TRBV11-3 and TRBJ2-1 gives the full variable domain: EAGVVQSPRYKIIEKKQPVAFWCNPISGHNTLYWYLQNLGQGPELLIRYENEEAVDDSQLPKDRFSAERLKGVDSTLKIQPAELGDSAVYLCASSSRDRPYNEQFFGPGTRLTVL.